The 8 T cell receptor beta chains below were found in one sample sequenced in a study of blood T cell repertoires in COVID-19. Sequenced by immunoSEQ multiplex PCR; TCRdb stores in-frame clones only, minus some. The table includes a few hundred thousand clones, roughly 90% detected once. Sequencing used PBMCs or T cells enriched from blood (not recorded which). Receptor source: a young woman who had recovered from COVID-19.

The rearrangement joins TRBV19 to TRBJ2-1; 11 bases align to TRBD2. The trim removed 0 bases at V and 5 bases at J, leaving 6 bases unmatched. The CDR3 contains 17 residues. Germline V lookup: CDR1 LNHDA, CDR2 SQIVND (reference sequence). The CDR3 DNA follows: TGTGCCAGTAGTATAGACTCCGGACTAGCGGGCGACAATGAGCAGTTCTTC. Translation gives CASSIDSGLAGDNEQFF.

This clone was detected only a few times. This rearrangement joins TRBV4-1 to TRBJ2-7, with D unresolved. The germline V gene encodes CDR1 MGHRA and CDR2 YSYEKL. There are 13 residues in the CDR3. V was pared by 1 base and J by 6 bases, with 10 bases between. The CDR3 nucleotides read TGCGCCAGCAGCCAAGGTGATGTAGCCGAGCAGTACTTC. Translating gives CASSQGDVAEQYF.

The chain carries TRBV3-1 (or the pseudogene TRBV3-2) and TRBJ2-5; TRBD2 aligns across 9 bases. Trimming removed 3 bases from V and 2 bases from J; junction bases left unmatched: 4. Germline V lookup: CDR1 LGHDT, CDR2 YNNKEL (reference sequence). There are 15 residues in the CDR3. The CDR3 DNA is TGTGCCAGCAGCCAGGCCCTAGCGGGACAAGAGACCCAGTACTTC. Translation: CASSQALAGQETQYF.

The chain has TRBV7-2 and TRBJ2-3, with TRBD1 matching 7 bases. This CDR3 region has 14 residues. The V gene's germline CDR1 is SGHTA and CDR2 FQGNSA. With 1 base clipped from V and 4 bases from J, the junction kept 2 bases outside the gene matches. DNA of the CDR3: TGTGCCAGCAGCTTAGAGGGGGCTGCAGATACGCAGTATTTT. This codes for CASSLEGAADTQYF.

The rearrangement links TRBV5-1 to TRBJ2-1; D is perhaps TRBD2 (5 bases). Germline values: CDR1 SGHRS, CDR2 YFSETQ. V was pared by 4 bases and J by 0 bases, with 14 bases between. This CDR3 is built from 16 residues. CDR3 DNA sequence: TGCGCCAGCAGCACGCTCCTTGGGAGCTCCTACAATGAGCAGTTCTTC. It translates to CASSTLLGSSYNEQFF.

The chain has TRBV12-3 or TRBV12-4 and TRBJ1-2; 8 bases map to TRBD1. CDR3 length: 13 amino acids. Germline trimming cut 6 bases from V and 4 bases from J; bases unmatched to any gene: 4. CDR3 region: CASSSTGVYGYTF. CDR3 DNA sequence: TGTGCCAGCAGCTCGACAGGGGTCTATGGCTACACCTTC.

This clone was observed a single time. This chain joins TRBV3-1 (or the pseudogene TRBV3-2) and TRBJ2-2, with unresolved D. Germline V gives CDR1 LGHDT, CDR2 YNNKEL (reference sequence). V was cut by 1 base and J by 6 bases, with 12 bases left in between. This CDR3 is built from 15 residues. The CDR3 region has the DNA TGTGCCAGCAGCCAAGGAGACTCCCGCTCCGGGGAGCTGTTTTTT. As protein: CASSQGDSRSGELFF.

The chain couples TRBV7-9 to TRBJ1-6; 7 bases agree with TRBD1. Germline loops: CDR1 SEHNR, CDR2 FQNEAQ (reference sequence). CDR3 size: 14 residues. Trimming took 4 bases from V and 14 from J; bases not matched to a gene: 11. The CDR3 region has the DNA TGTGCCAGCAGCTCAAATTATCCAGGGGGATCCCTCCACTTT. This gives the protein CASSSNYPGGSLHF. The entire variable domain, with the rest obtained from reference TRBV7-9 and TRBJ1-6, is as follows: DTGVSQNPRHKITKRGQNVTFRCDPISEHNRLYWYRQTLGQGPEFLTYFQNEAQLEKSRLLSDRFSAERPKGSFSTLEIQRTEQGDSAMYLCASSSNYPGGSLHFGNGTRLTVT.